Included here is one T cell receptor (beta chain) sequence, with context. Antigen unknown. Conversion of TCR transcripts into cDNA relied on 5'RACE template switching, which added a universal primer site and UMIs. TCRdb independently ran MiXCR on the 5' RACE reads; one entry per CDR3 protein. The repertoire includes fewer than 350,000 distinct CDR3 sequences, 8.5% to 9% of them detected once, and about 20% sits in the top ten. The data belong to a study of T cells after yellow fever vaccination. Study-wide results and caveats: A faster peak, day 5 versus 15, was reached by the weaker secondary response.

The CDR3 totals 15 residues. Trimming left V 6 bases short and J 2 bases short, with 15 bases between. Germline-derived CDR1 and CDR2 are MNHNS and SASEGT. The TCR comes from a man between 18 and 35 years old who received the YFV17D yellow fever vaccine. V and J are TRBV6-1 and TRBJ2-3; D perhaps matches TRBD1 (6 bases). The sequencing used PBMCs, collected on the day of the first yellow fever vaccination. Here the CDR3 reads CASSPRGKDTDTQYF. CDR3 sequence (DNA): TGTGCCAGCAGCCCCAGGGGAAAGGACACAGATACGCAGTATTTT.